Listed below are T cell receptor beta chains from one sample, sequenced in a study of blood T cell repertoires in COVID-19. Repertoires were generated with immunoSEQ multiplex PCR, while TCRdb's copy carries only in-frame clones and drops some. The table includes around 190,000 clones, around 75% detected once. Source material: peripheral blood. These receptors were taken from a woman aged 40 to 50 with COVID-19, enrolled during active disease. CDR3s include the opening cysteine and the closing phenylalanine or tryptophan. Fields, in order: D gene, J gene, clone size, V gene, CDR3 protein, CDR3 DNA. D genes are given only for firm matches. Size is stated for part of the rows, as once, few or many counts, or as a class when the clone is expanded.

TRBD2,TRBJ2-7,NA,TRBV10-3,CASKPAGGQEYEQYF,TGTGCCAGCAAACCAGCGGGGGGGCAGGAATACGAGCAGTACTTC
TRBD1,TRBJ1-1,NA,TRBV6-2/TRBV6-3,CASSLGKLQGATEAFF,TGTGCCAGCAGCTTAGGGAAACTACAGGGGGCAACTGAAGCTTTCTTT
TRBD1,TRBJ1-2,NA,TRBV11-3,CASSFTSQGINYGYTF,TGTGCCAGCAGTTTCACATCACAGGGGATTAACTATGGCTACACCTTC
TRBD1,TRBJ2-5,NA,TRBV5-4,CASSRTGNEETQYF,TGTGCCAGCAGCAGGACAGGGAACGAAGAGACCCAGTACTTC
NA,TRBJ2-2,few,TRBV30,CAWSRQAGTGELFF,TGTGCCTGGAGTAGGCAGGCAGGGACCGGGGAGCTGTTTTTT
TRBD1,TRBJ1-1,NA,TRBV11-2,CASSRDRGSTEAFF,TGTGCCAGCAGCCGGGACAGGGGGTCCACTGAAGCTTTCTTT
NA,TRBJ2-2,NA,TRBV6-5,CASSVFTGELFF,TGTGCCAGCAGCGTGTTCACCGGGGAGCTGTTTTTT
TRBD1,TRBJ1-5,NA,TRBV6-6,CASSTQGDQPQHF,TGTGCCAGCAGTACCCAGGGGGATCAGCCCCAGCATTTT
TRBD1,TRBJ1-1,NA,TRBV19,CASSISGQGWYTEAFF,TGTGCCAGTAGTATTTCAGGACAGGGGTGGTACACTGAAGCTTTCTTT
NA,TRBJ2-1,NA,TRBV9,CASSVQGGDNEQFF,TGTGCCAGCAGCGTTCAAGGGGGAGACAATGAGCAGTTCTTC
NA,TRBJ1-3,NA,TRBV14,CASSAGTAVSGNTIYF,TGTGCCAGCAGCGCAGGGACTGCCGTCTCTGGAAACACCATATATTTT
TRBD2,TRBJ2-2,NA,TRBV4-2,CASSQVFGLAGGNTGELFF,TGTGCCAGCAGCCAAGTTTTTGGGCTAGCGGGAGGGAACACCGGGGAGCTGTTTTTT
NA,TRBJ1-1,NA,TRBV12-3/TRBV12-4,CASSQGPGTEAFF,TGTGCCAGCAGTCAGGGGCCGGGGACTGAAGCTTTCTTT
NA,TRBJ2-2,NA,TRBV2,CATTSGFTGELFF,TGTGCCACTACGAGCGGTTTCACCGGGGAGCTGTTTTTT
NA,TRBJ1-5,once,TRBV7-2,CASSPSTNQPQHF,TGTGCCAGCAGCCCGAGTACTAATCAGCCCCAGCATTTT
NA,TRBJ1-5,NA,TRBV15,CATSRITGVNQPQHF,TGTGCCACCAGCAGGATTACGGGAGTTAATCAGCCCCAGCATTTT
TRBD2,TRBJ2-3,NA,TRBV19,CASSPWTSGGDTQYF,TGTGCCAGTAGTCCATGGACTAGCGGGGGAGATACGCAGTATTTT
TRBD1,TRBJ2-2,once,TRBV2,CASVTMPRGTGELFF,TGTGCCAGCGTCACCATGCCCAGGGGGACCGGGGAGCTGTTTTTT
NA,TRBJ1-2,NA,TRBV28,CASSPGDYGYTF,TGTGCCAGCAGTCCAGGGGACTATGGCTACACCTTC
TRBD1,TRBJ1-2,NA,TRBV25-1,CASRPPGQGGGYTF,TGTGCCAGCAGGCCCCCGGGACAGGGTGGGGGCTACACCTTC
NA,TRBJ1-6,NA,TRBV5-5,CASSLIEGVLYNSPLHF,TGTGCCAGCAGCTTAATTGAAGGGGTTCTCTATAATTCACCCCTCCACTTT
TRBD1,TRBJ2-7,NA,TRBV5-1,CASSPGAGGVWFYEQYF,TGCGCCAGCAGTCCCGGGGCAGGGGGAGTGTGGTTCTACGAGCAGTACTTC
NA,TRBJ1-1,NA,TRBV7-6,CASSLVYGENTEAFF,TGTGCCAGCAGCTTAGTCTACGGAGAAAACACTGAAGCTTTCTTT
TRBD2,TRBJ2-7,few,TRBV5-4,CASSLAAGGYYEQYF,TGTGCCAGCAGCTTGGCGGCGGGGGGATACTACGAGCAGTACTTC
TRBD2,TRBJ2-7,NA,TRBV27,CASRLAGDGYF,TGTGCCAGCAGATTAGCGGGAGATGGGTACTTC
NA,TRBJ2-7,NA,TRBV6-5,CARGGGHEQYF,TGTGCCAGAGGGGGGGGCCACGAGCAGTACTTC
TRBD2,TRBJ2-1,NA,TRBV18,CASSSGLAGGNEQFF,TGTGCCAGCTCATCGGGACTAGCGGGTGGGAATGAGCAGTTCTTC
NA,TRBJ2-5,NA,TRBV12-3/TRBV12-4,CASSWGLQETQYF,TGTGCCAGCAGTTGGGGCCTCCAAGAGACCCAGTACTTC
NA,TRBJ1-4,NA,TRBV7-7,CASSLGGQGGEKLFF,TGTGCCAGCAGCTTAGGGGGCCAGGGAGGCGAAAAACTGTTTTTT
NA,TRBJ2-1,NA,TRBV9,CASSVGVPSSYNEQFF,TGTGCCAGCAGCGTAGGGGTTCCTAGCTCCTACAATGAGCAGTTCTTC
TRBD1,TRBJ2-7,NA,TRBV6-5,CASSRDREFKQYF,TGTGCCAGCAGTCGGGACAGGGAATTTAAGCAGTACTTC
TRBD2,TRBJ2-5,NA,TRBV28,CASRTSGGEETQYF,TGTGCCAGCAGGACTAGCGGGGGTGAAGAGACCCAGTACTTC
NA,TRBJ2-3,NA,TRBV7-9,CASSLVSRGDTQYF,TGTGCCAGCAGCTTAGTATCCAGGGGTGATACGCAGTATTTT
TRBD2,TRBJ2-5,NA,TRBV7-6,CASSLEAGGLSETQYF,TGTGCCAGCAGCTTAGAGGCGGGAGGGCTGAGCGAGACCCAGTACTTC
TRBD2,TRBJ2-1,NA,TRBV5-1,CASSAGRDSTYNEQFF,TGCGCCAGCAGCGCTGGGAGGGACTCTACCTACAATGAGCAGTTCTTC
NA,TRBJ1-5,few,TRBV20-1,CSASQGNAQQFSNQPQHF,TGCAGTGCTAGTCAGGGTAACGCCCAACAATTCAGCAATCAGCCCCAGCATTTT
NA,TRBJ1-1,NA,TRBV10-3,CATRPGPRGTEAFF,TGTGCCACCAGACCGGGACCCAGGGGCACTGAAGCTTTCTTT
NA,TRBJ1-6,NA,TRBV6-5,CASSYASSPPLHF,TGTGCCAGCAGTTATGCGAGTTCACCACCCCTCCACTTT
NA,TRBJ1-2,NA,TRBV6-5,CASSSSLTGVSGYTF,TGTGCCAGCAGTTCCAGTCTGACAGGCGTCTCTGGCTACACCTTC
TRBD2,TRBJ2-7,NA,TRBV5-1,CASSLPVSGRPNEQYF,TGCGCCAGCAGCTTGCCCGTCTCCGGGAGGCCCAACGAGCAGTACTTC
TRBD2,TRBJ2-2,NA,TRBV6-2/TRBV6-3,CASSLGLARNTGELFF,TGTGCCAGCAGCCTAGGACTAGCGAGGAACACCGGGGAGCTGTTTTTT
NA,TRBJ2-5,NA,TRBV10-3,CAISEASLGETQYF,TGTGCCATCAGTGAGGCCTCGCTAGGCGAGACCCAGTACTTC
NA,TRBJ2-3,NA,TRBV2,CASSGPGGLGLYF,TGTGCCAGCAGTGGCCCCGGCGGTCTCGGACTGTATTTT
NA,TRBJ1-5,NA,TRBV12-3/TRBV12-4,CASSLDGGQPQHF,TGTGCCAGCAGTTTAGACGGGGGTCAGCCCCAGCATTTT
TRBD2,TRBJ2-3,NA,TRBV7-8,CASSSSGGNTDTQYF,TGTGCCAGCAGCTCGAGCGGGGGCAACACAGATACGCAGTATTTT
NA,TRBJ1-3,NA,TRBV18,CASSPFATGPTGNTIYF,TGTGCCAGCTCACCCTTCGCGACAGGTCCAACTGGAAACACCATATATTTT
NA,TRBJ2-7,NA,TRBV3-1/TRBV3-2,CASSPAYARNRGEQYF,TGTGCCAGCAGCCCAGCCTACGCTCGAAATAGGGGCGAGCAGTACTTC
NA,TRBJ1-5,NA,TRBV19,CASSPYSNQPQHF,TGTGCCAGTAGCCCCTACAGCAATCAGCCCCAGCATTTT
TRBD2,TRBJ2-7,NA,TRBV6-5,CASSYAGLAGSYEQYF,TGTGCCAGCAGTTACGCGGGACTAGCAGGCTCCTACGAGCAGTACTTC
TRBD1,TRBJ2-1,NA,TRBV5-1,CASSIQTGVEQFF,TGCGCCAGCAGCATACAAACAGGGGTCGAGCAGTTCTTC
TRBD1,TRBJ1-2,NA,TRBV7-3,CASSSTGNYGYTF,TGTGCCAGCAGCTCGACAGGGAACTATGGCTACACCTTC
TRBD1,TRBJ1-5,NA,TRBV7-4,CASSLSRGELGNQPQHF,TGTGCCAGCAGCTTAAGCAGGGGGGAACTTGGCAATCAGCCCCAGCATTTT
TRBD1,TRBJ1-2,NA,TRBV27,CASSLSGTGGRYGYTF,TGTGCCAGCAGTTTATCGGGGACAGGGGGCCGTTACGGCTACACCTTC